A single sample gave rise to the 16 T cell receptor beta chains below, sequenced in a study of shared clonotypes between healthy human individuals. CD45RO-negative, CCR7-selected cells formed the naive CD8 fraction, which excluded terminally differentiated effector memory CD45RA+ cells. The protocol was immunoSEQ multiplex PCR, while the TCRdb copy is restricted to in-frame clones and leaves out a portion. The sample has roughly 650,000 clones; roughly 95% are singletons. Sequenced input: naive CD8+ T cells sorted from blood. The receptors come from a woman aged 25 to 45 in good health.

The chain carries TRBV29-1 and TRBJ2-6; D gene ambiguous. Trimming cost V 4 bases and J 0 bases, with 19 bases left between them. Germline CDR1 SQVTM, CDR2 ANQGSEA. CDR3 length: 18 residues. CDR3 sequence: CSVVWASSISSGANVLTF. In DNA, the CDR3 is TGCAGCGTTGTTTGGGCCAGTTCGATTTCCTCTGGGGCCAACGTCCTGACTTTC. Variable domain in full (rest from reference TRBV29-1 and TRBJ2-6): SAVISQKPSRDICQRGTSLTIQCQVDSQVTMMFWYRQQPGQSLTLIATANQGSEATYESGFVIDKFPISRPNLTFSTLTVSNMSPEDSSIYLCSVVWASSISSGANVLTFGAGSRLTVL.

In nucleotides, the CDR3 is TGTGCCAGCAACGGGTACACTGAAGCTTTCTTT. Its translation: CASNGYTEAFF. The gene calls are TRBV28 and TRBJ1-1; D is ambiguous. Looked up from germline, CDR1 is MDHEN and CDR2 is SYDVKM. This CDR3 contains 11 residues. Trimming stripped 7 bases from V and 3 bases from J, with 6 bases between.

The gene calls are TRBV29-1 and TRBJ2-1, with D perhaps TRBD2 (6 bases). Between the trimmed V and J ends, which lost 3 bases and 4 bases, there was a span of 13 bases. The CDR3 length is 14 residues. Germline CDR1 reads SQVTM; CDR2 reads ANQGSEA. Here the CDR3 reads CSVESGVSYNEQFF. CDR3 nucleotide sequence: TGCAGCGTTGAGTCGGGAGTATCATACAATGAGCAGTTCTTC.

This chain links TRBV7-9 with TRBJ2-7, with D tentatively TRBD1 (5 bases). The CDR3 is 15 amino acids. V was pared by 4 bases and J by 1 base, with 14 bases between. CDR1 and CDR2 from the germline V gene are SEHNR and FQNEAQ (reference sequence). DNA for the CDR3: TGTGCCAGCAGCTCGAAAGGGGCTCCATCCTACGAGCAGTACTTC. It yields the protein CASSSKGAPSYEQYF.

The chain is built from TRBV27 and TRBJ2-3; 7 bases are a match to TRBD2. Germline loops: CDR1 MNHEY, CDR2 SMNVEV (reference sequence). V was pared by 6 bases and J by 1 base, with 7 bases of the junction left unmatched. This CDR3 region has 15 residues. CDR3: CASRPGGWGTDTQYF. The CDR3 DNA reads as TGTGCCAGCAGACCGGGGGGATGGGGCACAGATACGCAGTATTTT.

The chain joins TRBV10-1 to TRBJ2-5, with D perhaps TRBD1 (6 bases). The CDR3 has 16 amino acids. The V and J ends lost 0 bases and 3 bases respectively, with 14 bases between them. The germline CDR1 and CDR2 sequences are WNHNN and SYGVQD (reference sequence). The CDR3 region is CASSESTAGEEETQYF. In DNA, the CDR3 is TGCGCCAGCAGTGAGTCGACGGCAGGGGAAGAAGAGACCCAGTACTTC.

J is TRBJ1-1 and V is TRBV19, with a weak D call TRBD1 (6 bases). Germline V gene data show CDR1 as LNHDA and CDR2 as SQIVND (reference sequence). This CDR3 has 14 residues. The V end was cut by 4 bases, the J end by 8 bases, with 17 bases between. CDR3 bases: TGTGCCAGTAGTACGTTACAGGGCAATACGGAAGCTTTCTTT. It is translated as CASSTLQGNTEAFF.

The V gene is TRBV10-3, the J gene TRBJ2-7, with TRBD2 as a possible D gene (6 bases). The CDR3 has 15 amino acids. CDR1 is ENHRY and CDR2 is SYGVKD in the germline V gene. Trimming took 4 bases from V and 0 from J, leaving 13 bases between them. CDR3 coding DNA: TGTGCCATCAGTGGGGGACTCGATAGCTCCTACGAGCAGTACTTC. This codes for CAISGGLDSSYEQYF.

The V and J genes are TRBV7-3 and TRBJ2-7; TRBD1 matches at 7 bases. The germline CDR1 and CDR2 sequences are SGHTA and FQGTGA. This CDR3 has 16 amino acids. With V trimmed by 2 bases and J by 5 bases, 12 bases remained unmatched. The CDR3 here is CASSLPLWTGHNEQYF. In nucleotides, the CDR3 is TGTGCCAGCAGCTTACCCCTTTGGACAGGTCACAACGAGCAGTACTTC.

This chain joins TRBV5-1 and TRBJ1-1, with D possibly matching TRBD1 (6 bases). The germline gives CDR1 SGHRS, CDR2 YFSETQ. The CDR3 extends over 13 amino acids. Trimming shortened V by 4 bases and J by 5 bases, and 12 bases separated the two germline ends. Here the CDR3 DNA reads TGCGCCAGCAGCCCTACAGGGAGTACTGAAGCTTTCTTT. Translating it yields CASSPTGSTEAFF.

The chain joins TRBV23-1 to TRBJ1-1; the match to TRBD1 covers 8 bases. TRBV23-1 is noted as an ORF with a role that remains uncertain. This CDR3 is 15 amino acids long. Losses at the gene ends were 4 bases for V and 5 bases for J; bases not matched to a gene: 9. The CDR3 DNA is TGCGCCAGCAGTCCGTCCAGGGGGCGAGAGACTGAAGCTTTCTTT. Its protein product is CASSPSRGRETEAFF.

Only one count was recorded for this clone. The V and J genes are TRBV13 and TRBJ1-1; the match to TRBD1 covers 9 bases. Germline trimming cut 3 bases from V and 5 bases from J; bases unmatched to any gene: 4. CDR1 is PRHDT, CDR2 FYEKMQ, per germline (reference sequence). The CDR3 spans 14 residues. The CDR3 bases are TGTGCCAGCAGCTTGGGGACAGGGAGAACTGAAGCTTTCTTT. This codes for CASSLGTGRTEAFF.

J is TRBJ2-7 and V is TRBV27; weak D call: TRBD1 (6 bases). Germline CDR1 reads MNHEY; CDR2 reads SMNVEV (reference sequence). The CDR3 length is 14 residues. Trimming cost V 5 bases and J 1 base, with 12 bases left between them. The CDR3 DNA sequence: TGTGCCAGCAGTCATGGGACATTTTCCTACGAGCAGTACTTC. Translated, it gives CASSHGTFSYEQYF.

The chain carries TRBV7-8 and TRBJ2-7; D possibly corresponds to TRBD2 (5 bases). This CDR3 has 12 amino acids. With 5 bases removed from V and 6 bases from J, the gap between germline ends came to 11 bases. Per the germline V gene, CDR1 is SGHVS and CDR2 is FQNEAQ. The chain's CDR3 is CASSPTSAEQYF. CDR3 coding DNA: TGTGCCAGCAGCCCTACTAGTGCCGAGCAGTACTTC.

The chain carries TRBV5-4 and TRBJ2-5; D is possibly TRBD1 (6 bases). The CDR3 loop spans 15 amino acids. Between the trimmed V and J ends, which lost 0 bases and 3 bases, there was a span of 12 bases. Looked up from germline, CDR1 is SGHNT and CDR2 is YYREEE (reference sequence). The DNA of the CDR3 is TGTGCCAGCAGCTTGGACAGGGATTTCAAAGAGACCCAGTACTTC. Its translation: CASSLDRDFKETQYF.

As regards this clone: An end of the junction does not agree with germline; a read error may underlie this. V and J are TRBV28 and TRBJ1-5; 8 bases match TRBD1. The CDR3 consists of 17 residues. Germline assignment: CDR1 MDHEN and CDR2 SYDVKM. The CDR3 bases are TGTGCCAGCACTTTAGACCCCCAGGGGGCGAACAATCAGCCCCAGCATTTT. This codes for CASTLDPQGANNQPQHF.